The 6 T cell receptor beta chains listed next were all sequenced from one sample in a study of a mutant IDH1 vaccine in newly diagnosed glioma. The sample's time point: week 11, during vaccination. All doses held 300 ug of mutant IDH1 20-mer peptide, with topical imiquimod. TCRdb keeps only in-frame clones here, not all; method: immunoSEQ multiplex PCR. The data show around 41,000 clones, roughly 89% seen once. Their target antigens are unknown. The material was PBMCs, obtained from a glioma patient whose treatment included an IDH1 peptide vaccine. Source of these receptors: a man between 35 and 55 years old with glioma.

The J gene is TRBJ2-1, the V gene TRBV18, with TRBD1 as a possible D gene (6 bases). CDR3 size: 15 residues. Germline V lookup: CDR1 KGHSH, CDR2 LQKENI. The ends were cut back, 6 bases at V and 0 bases at J, with 12 bases in the middle. CDR3 sequence: CASSDSESSYNEQFF. In nucleotides, the CDR3 is TGTGCCAGCTCGGACAGTGAGAGCTCCTACAATGAGCAGTTCTTC.

This clone showed up just once. The chain recombines TRBV6-1 with TRBJ2-7, with 7 bases aligning to TRBD1. The CDR3 consists of 14 residues. Trimming removed 7 bases from V and 4 bases from J; junction bases left unmatched: 10. Germline V gives CDR1 MNHNS, CDR2 SASEGT. The CDR3 nucleotides are TGTGCCAGCACCGGGACAGTGACACTTTACGAGCAGTACTTC. Its translation: CASTGTVTLYEQYF.

The V call is TRBV27, the J call TRBJ2-2; no clear D gene. Germline CDR1 reads MNHEY; CDR2 reads SMNVEV (reference sequence). Trimming took 2 bases from V and 8 from J, leaving 6 bases between them. The CDR3 is 12 amino acids. CDR3 in amino acids: CASSLVRGELFF. CDR3 nucleotide sequence: TGTGCCAGCAGTTTAGTCAGGGGGGAGCTGTTTTTT.

The V and J genes are TRBV4-1 and TRBJ2-1; D not resolved. Germline lookup yields CDR1 MGHRA and CDR2 YSYEKL. Trimming pared 4 bases from V and 9 bases from J, leaving 13 bases between. CDR3 length: 13 residues. The CDR3 is CASSLLPWGEQFF. As DNA, the CDR3 is TGCGCCAGCAGCCTCCTCCCTTGGGGTGAGCAGTTCTTC.

V and J are TRBV6-5 and TRBJ1-2, with D perhaps TRBD1 (5 bases). Trimming removed 7 bases from V and 4 bases from J, with 16 bases in between. Germline V gene sequence: CDR1 MNHEY, CDR2 SVGAGI. This CDR3 is 14 amino acids long. The CDR3 reads CASTPQGTGYGYTF. The CDR3 DNA sequence: TGTGCCAGCACCCCTCAGGGCACGGGCTATGGCTACACCTTC.

The V and J genes are TRBV29-1 and TRBJ2-7; TRBD1 matches at 9 bases. The germline CDR1 and CDR2 sequences are SQVTM and ANQGSEA. The CDR3 runs to 14 residues. V lost 4 bases to trimming and J lost 6 bases; unmatched junction nucleotides: 10. CDR3: CSVGSLTGGGEQYF. CDR3 DNA sequence: TGCAGCGTTGGTTCATTGACAGGGGGAGGCGAGCAGTACTTC.